The 14 T cell receptor beta chains listed next were all sequenced from one sample in a study of T cells expressing NK-cell markers. One entry per CDR3 protein, without DNA, is what TCRdb gives after re-calling the 5' RACE reads. The sample table sets out approximately 380,000 distinct CDR3 sequences. Sequencing was performed on blood T cells: a sorted CD56 or NKG2C T cell subset, CD4+ or CD8+ T cells, or bulk PBMC T cells (not recorded which). These TCRs come from a man between 18 and 69 years old in good health.

The chain links TRBV5-1 to TRBJ2-1; the D call from TCRdb, TRBD2, cannot be confirmed without DNA. Looked up from germline, CDR1 is SGHRS and CDR2 is YFSETQ. The CDR3 sequence is 15 residues long. CDR3 sequence: CASRPSSGGYNEQFF.

The V gene is TRBV12-3 or TRBV12-4, the J gene TRBJ1-1; TCRdb's D gene call, TRBD1, goes unchecked for lack of DNA. This CDR3 is 13 amino acids long. CDR3 sequence: CASRGHLNTEAFF.

This chain joins TRBV2 and TRBJ2-7; TCRdb returns TRBD1, unconfirmable since there is no DNA. The CDR3 length is 13 residues. Germline assignment: CDR1 SNHLY and CDR2 FYNNEI. This chain's CDR3 is CAGQKGTDYEQYF.

The CDR3 here is CSANLGPQDEQYF. The J gene is TRBJ2-7, the V gene TRBV20-1; absent DNA, TCRdb's TRBD1 call cannot be checked. The CDR3 spans 13 residues. The V gene's germline CDR1 is DFQATT and CDR2 SNEGSKA (reference sequence).

The rearrangement uses TRBV7-8 and TRBJ2-1. The V gene's germline CDR1 is SGHVS and CDR2 FQNEAQ. The CDR3 sequence is 13 residues long. CDR3: CASSLTLRYEQFF.

The chain is built from TRBV30 and TRBJ2-7. This CDR3 spans 15 amino acids. Germline-derived CDR1 and CDR2 are GTSNPN and SVGIG (reference sequence). The CDR3: CAWSVETGIPYEQYF.

The chain carries TRBV14 and TRBJ1-3. This CDR3 region has 15 residues. Germline lookup yields CDR1 SGHDN and CDR2 FVKESK. CDR3 protein: CASSPRTEYGNTIYF.

The CDR3 here is CAVRIAGTATATQYF. V usage is TRBV12-3 or TRBV12-4 and J usage is TRBJ2-3; TCRdb lists TRBD1, though no DNA is available to test this call. CDR3 length: 15 residues.

This chain links TRBV7-2 with TRBJ2-3; the D gene TCRdb calls, TRBD1, cannot be checked with no DNA. The CDR3 is 17 residues long. The V gene's germline CDR1 is SGHTA and CDR2 FQGNSA. The CDR3 reads CASSRRGGALSADTQYF.

The V and J genes are TRBV28 and TRBJ2-2. The CDR3 extends over 11 amino acids. In germline, CDR1 is MDHEN, CDR2 SYDVKM. Here the CDR3 reads CASSFYGELFF.

The chain is built from TRBV25-1 and TRBJ2-7; TCRdb indicates TRBD1, and absent DNA this call remains unverified. CDR3 length: 15 residues. Germline V gene data show CDR1 as MGHDK and CDR2 as SYGVNS. This CDR3 is CASSEWEVRGREQYF.

This chain joins TRBV5-5 and TRBJ2-3; TCRdb picks TRBD2, but there is no DNA to check that call. The CDR3 totals 17 residues. Germline loops: CDR1 SGHKS, CDR2 YYEKEE (reference sequence). The CDR3 protein is CASSPPGLAGGQDTQYF. Looking up the rest from reference TRBV5-5 and TRBJ2-3 gives the full variable domain: DAGVTQSPTHLIKTRGQQVTLRCSPISGHKSVSWYQQVLGQGPQFIFQYYEKEERGRGNFPDRFSARQFPNYSSELNVNALLLGDSALYLCASSPPGLAGGQDTQYFGPGTRLTVL.

The CDR3 here is CASSRSSGNNFSGNTIYF. The V call is TRBV12-3 or TRBV12-4, the J call TRBJ1-3. The CDR3 consists of 18 residues.

This sequence joins TRBV27 and TRBJ2-1; TCRdb gives TRBD1 as the D gene, but with no DNA this cannot be confirmed. CDR3 length equals 15 residues. Germline CDR1 MNHEY, CDR2 SMNVEV (reference sequence). The CDR3 sequence is CASSFPGGNPNEQFF.